The source of this TCR beta chain is a study of blood T cell repertoires in COVID-19. The CDR3 covers 15 residues. CDR1 is MNHEY, CDR2 SMNVEV, per germline (reference sequence). Trimming removed 0 bases from V and 8 bases from J; junction bases left unmatched: 8. Profiled with immunoSEQ multiplex PCR; TCRdb holds only in-frame clones, not every one. The sample holds about 140,000 clones; roughly four fifths are singletons and the top ten take approximately 14%. The sequence derives from a man older than 75 with acute or convalescent COVID-19. Sequencing was performed on peripheral blood. This chain uses TRBV27 with TRBJ1-2; TRBD1 agrees at 8 bases. CDR3 region: CASSLSRRGQGGYTF. CDR3 in DNA: TGTGCCAGCAGTTTATCCCGCAGGGGGCAGGGGGGCTACACCTTC.